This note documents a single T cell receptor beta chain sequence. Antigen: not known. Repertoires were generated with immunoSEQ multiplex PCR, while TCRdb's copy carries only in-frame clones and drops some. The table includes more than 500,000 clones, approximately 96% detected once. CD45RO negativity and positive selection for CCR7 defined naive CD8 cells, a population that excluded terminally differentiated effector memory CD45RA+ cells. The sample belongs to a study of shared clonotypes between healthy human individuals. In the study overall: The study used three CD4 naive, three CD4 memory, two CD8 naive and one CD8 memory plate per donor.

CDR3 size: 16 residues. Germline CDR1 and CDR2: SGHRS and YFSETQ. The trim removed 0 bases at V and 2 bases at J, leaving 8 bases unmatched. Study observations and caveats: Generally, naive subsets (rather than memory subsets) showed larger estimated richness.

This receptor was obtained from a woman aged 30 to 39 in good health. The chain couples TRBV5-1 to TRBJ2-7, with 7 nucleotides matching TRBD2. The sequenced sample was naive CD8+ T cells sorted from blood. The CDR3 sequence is CASSLVGGTIPYEQYF. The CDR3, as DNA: TGCGCCAGCAGCTTGGTTGGCGGGACTATTCCCTACGAGCAGTACTTC.